This T cell receptor (beta chain) was obtained from a study of blood T cell repertoires in COVID-19. Germline CDR1 is KGHDR and CDR2 is SFDVKD. CDR3 size: 15 residues. The V gene end was trimmed by 2 bases and the J gene end by 5 bases; junction bases not matched to a gene: 7. Profiling relied on immunoSEQ multiplex PCR, and the TCRdb table lists in-frame clones only, not all of them. Here the sample spans approximately 100,000 clones, approximately 92% being singletons. V usage is TRBV24-1 and J usage is TRBJ1-1, with 7 bases that match TRBD1. The sample consisted of peripheral blood. The origin of this receptor is a man in his forties or fifties with active COVID-19. As DNA, the CDR3 is TGTGCCACCAGTGATTCGACAGGGATTGGAACTGAAGCTTTCTTT. Translating gives CATSDSTGIGTEAFF.